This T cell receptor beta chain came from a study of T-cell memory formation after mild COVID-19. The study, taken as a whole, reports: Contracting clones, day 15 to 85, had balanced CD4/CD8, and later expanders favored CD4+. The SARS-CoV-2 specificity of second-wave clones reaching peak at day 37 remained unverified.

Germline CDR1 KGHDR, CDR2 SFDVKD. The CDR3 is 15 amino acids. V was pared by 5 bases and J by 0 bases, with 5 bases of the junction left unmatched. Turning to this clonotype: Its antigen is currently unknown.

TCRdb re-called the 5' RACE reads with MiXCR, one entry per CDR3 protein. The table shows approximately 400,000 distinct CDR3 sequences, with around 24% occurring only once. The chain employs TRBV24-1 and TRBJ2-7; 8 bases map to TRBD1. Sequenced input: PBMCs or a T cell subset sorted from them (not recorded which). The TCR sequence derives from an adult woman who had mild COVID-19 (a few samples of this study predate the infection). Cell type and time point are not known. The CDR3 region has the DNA TGTGCCACCAGTGGATGGACAGGGCACTCCTACGAGCAGTACTTC. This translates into CATSGWTGHSYEQYF.